These 19 T cell receptor beta chains share one sample of origin, sequenced in a study of blood T cell repertoires in COVID-19. Libraries were prepared by immunoSEQ multiplex PCR; TCRdb keeps only in-frame clonotypes and omits some of them. The table records around 220,000 clones, over 75% of them present only once. Sequencing was done on a sample of peripheral blood. These receptor sequences come from a man between 45 and 60 years old with acute or convalescent COVID-19.

This clone was detected only once. The chain links TRBV18 to TRBJ1-1; tentative D call: TRBD1 (5 bases). CDR1 is KGHSH, CDR2 LQKENI, per germline. Trimming pared 4 bases from V and 2 bases from J, leaving 14 bases between. The length of the CDR3 is 15 residues. The CDR3 loop is CASSQSTVPNTEAFF. Here the CDR3 DNA reads TGTGCCAGCTCACAGTCGACAGTTCCTAACACTGAAGCTTTCTTT. The whole variable domain, remainder taken from reference TRBV18 and TRBJ1-1, is NAGVMQNPRHLVRRRGQEARLRCSPMKGHSHVYWYRQLPEEGLKFMVYLQKENIIDESGMPKERFSAEFPKEGPSILRIQQVVRGDSAAYFCASSQSTVPNTEAFFGQGTRLTVV.

A single count supports this clone. The rearrangement joins TRBV9 to TRBJ1-5; D call uncertain. This CDR3 region has 14 residues. Deletions cut 4 bases from V and 0 bases from J, with 8 bases between. Looked up from germline, CDR1 is SGDLS and CDR2 is YYNGEE. The CDR3 nucleotides are TGTGCCAGCAGCCTAGCCGGTAGCAATCAGCCCCAGCATTTT. Translation: CASSLAGSNQPQHF.

The CDR3, as DNA: TGTGCCAGCCCTGACAGGGGGCCGAACACTGAAGCTTTCTTT. Amino acid sequence: CASPDRGPNTEAFF. V usage is TRBV6-5 and J usage is TRBJ1-1; 10 positions match TRBD1. CDR1 MNHEY and CDR2 SVGAGI come from the germline V gene. The CDR3 sequence is 14 residues long. J was trimmed by 1 base and V by 8 bases; bases with no gene match: 4.

This clone has only a few counts. The rearrangement links TRBV11-2 to TRBJ2-2, with D possibly TRBD1 on 6 matching bases. CDR3 length equals 16 residues. Germline V gives CDR1 SGHAT, CDR2 FQNNGV. V shed 5 bases and J shed 3 bases, with 16 bases lying between them. CDR3 coding DNA: TGTGCCAGCAGCCCACGAGGCAGGGGCTACACCGGGGAGCTGTTTTTT. Protein product: CASSPRGRGYTGELFF.

The chain recombines TRBV2 with TRBJ1-2, with D unclear. CDR1 and CDR2 (germline): SNHLY, FYNNEI. The CDR3 has 13 residues. V was pared by 4 bases and J by 7 bases, with 13 bases between. CDR3 in DNA: TGTGCCAGCAGTGGTTCTGGGAGGGTTGGCTACACCTTC. Protein product: CASSGSGRVGYTF.

The rearrangement links TRBV30 to TRBJ1-5, with unresolved D. Trimming shortened V by 2 bases and J by 0 bases, and 5 bases separated the two germline ends. Germline V gene data show CDR1 as GTSNPN and CDR2 as SVGIG (reference sequence). This CDR3 has 13 amino acids. The CDR3: CAWSLYSNQPQHF. CDR3 in DNA: TGTGCCTGGAGTCTTTATAGCAATCAGCCCCAGCATTTT.

The chain is built from TRBV11-2 and TRBJ1-2; tentative D call: TRBD1 (5 bases). Germline CDR1 SGHAT, CDR2 FQNNGV. The CDR3 totals 15 residues. The germline V and J ends were trimmed by 2 bases and 6 bases, with 16 bases remaining between them. The chain's CDR3 is CASSLFQGVGDGYTF. The CDR3 coding sequence is TGTGCCAGCAGCTTATTTCAAGGGGTAGGAGATGGCTACACCTTC.

The gene calls are TRBV4-1 and TRBJ2-7; 7 bases are shared with TRBD2. Germline V gives CDR1 MGHRA, CDR2 YSYEKL. The CDR3 runs to 16 residues. J gave up 0 bases and V 1 base, and 6 bases lay outside the gene matches. The CDR3 bases are TGCGCCAGCAGCCAAGGGGAAGCGGGGAGCTCCTACGAGCAGTACTTC. As protein: CASSQGEAGSSYEQYF.

V is TRBV4-1 and J is TRBJ2-7; 10 nucleotides align to TRBD1. J was trimmed by 2 bases and V by 2 bases; bases with no gene match: 3. CDR3 length: 15 amino acids. Germline V gives CDR1 MGHRA, CDR2 YSYEKL. The CDR3 loop is CASSQTGTGAYEQYF. CDR3 DNA sequence: TGCGCCAGCAGCCAAACCGGGACAGGGGCCTACGAGCAGTACTTC.

The CDR3 DNA sequence: TGTGCCAGCAGCCATGCTCGGGGGACCACAGATACGCAGTATTTT. This codes for CASSHARGTTDTQYF. The V and J genes are TRBV4-2 and TRBJ2-3, with D possibly TRBD2 on 6 matching bases. Germline V CDR1 and CDR2: LGHNA, YNFKEQ. The CDR3 covers 15 residues. Trimming shortened V by 3 bases and J by 2 bases, and 12 bases separated the two germline ends.

This chain uses TRBV6-5 with TRBJ1-4, with TRBD1 matching over 9 bases. Trimming at V came to 6 bases and at J to 10 bases, leaving 9 bases not matched to a gene. This CDR3 is built from 14 residues. CDR1 is MNHEY and CDR2 is SVGAGI in the germline V gene. The CDR3 nucleotides are TGTGCCAGCAGCGGGGGACAGGGACATGCAAAACTGTTTTTT. Encoded protein: CASSGGQGHAKLFF.

The chain has TRBV10-3 and TRBJ2-3; 8 positions agree with TRBD1. Unmatched junction bases numbered 19, after V lost 0 bases and J lost 2 bases. Germline CDR1 ENHRY, CDR2 SYGVKD. The CDR3 runs to 21 residues. The CDR3 DNA follows: TGTGCCATCAGTGAGTCGACTCGGTCGGTTGGAACAGGGGGGTACACAGATACGCAGTATTTT. This gives the protein CAISESTRSVGTGGYTDTQYF.

This clone was detected only a few times. V usage is TRBV6-1 and J usage is TRBJ2-3, with 10 bases matching TRBD2. Germline V lookup: CDR1 MNHNS, CDR2 SASEGT. V dropped 4 bases and J dropped 5; count of bases not matched to a gene: 9. This CDR3 contains 16 residues. CDR3 region: CASSAASGGKGDTQYF. CDR3 coding DNA: TGTGCCAGCAGTGCAGCTAGCGGGGGAAAAGGAGATACGCAGTATTTT.

The rearrangement joins TRBV7-8 to TRBJ1-4; D gene unclear. Trimming shortened V by 5 bases and J by 8 bases, and 15 bases separated the two germline ends. The CDR3 consists of 14 residues. Germline assignment: CDR1 SGHVS and CDR2 FQNEAQ. The CDR3 is CASSPTLWSEKLFF. The CDR3 bases are TGTGCCAGCAGCCCAACCTTATGGAGCGAAAAACTGTTTTTT.

The genes are TRBV5-1 and TRBJ1-2; 7 nucleotides line up with TRBD1. With 4 bases clipped from V and 3 bases from J, the junction kept 9 bases outside the gene matches. Germline CDR1 reads SGHRS; CDR2 reads YFSETQ. The CDR3 totals 15 residues. The CDR3, as DNA: TGCGCCAGCAGCCCACTAACCGGACAGGACTATGGCTACACCTTC. It codes for CASSPLTGQDYGYTF.

The chain couples TRBV7-9 to TRBJ2-5, with D maybe TRBD2 (5 bases). CDR3 size: 13 residues. Germline CDR1 reads SEHNR; CDR2 reads FQNEAQ (reference sequence). V lost 3 bases, J lost 7 bases, and 12 bases lay in between. The CDR3 bases are TGTGCCAGCAGCTTCCGGGAAATTGGGACCCAGTACTTC. This gives the protein CASSFREIGTQYF.

This chain links TRBV30 with TRBJ1-2, with 7 bases matching TRBD1. In germline, CDR1 is GTSNPN, CDR2 SVGIG (reference sequence). There are 12 residues in the CDR3. J gave up 8 bases and V 4 bases, and 7 bases lay outside the gene matches. DNA of the CDR3: TGTGCCTGGAACGCAGGGGGTGGAGGCTACACCTTC. It codes for CAWNAGGGGYTF. Full variable domain (rest looked up from reference TRBV30 and TRBJ1-2): SQTIHQWPATLVQPVGSPLSLECTVEGTSNPNLYWYRQAAGRGLQLLFYSVGIGQISSEVPQNLSASRPQDRQFILSSKKLLLSDSGFYLCAWNAGGGGYTFGSGTRLTVV.

The V call is TRBV7-8, the J call TRBJ2-1; no reliable D call. The germline gives CDR1 SGHVS, CDR2 FQNEAQ. The germline V and J ends were trimmed by 3 bases and 4 bases, with 7 bases remaining between them. This CDR3 is 13 amino acids long. CDR3 protein: CASSFDKYNEQFF. DNA of the CDR3: TGTGCCAGCAGCTTCGACAAGTACAATGAGCAGTTCTTC.

V is TRBV4-1 and J is TRBJ1-2; D is possibly TRBD1 (5 bases). This CDR3 region has 15 residues. Trimming removed 0 bases from V and 3 bases from J, with 11 bases in between. Germline-derived CDR1 and CDR2 are MGHRA and YSYEKL. CDR3 residues: CASSQDIRGYYGYTF. The CDR3, as DNA: TGCGCCAGCAGCCAAGATATAAGGGGATACTATGGCTACACCTTC.